This T cell receptor (beta chain) was documented in a study of cytotoxic CD8 clonotypes in ibrutinib-treated CLL. Study at large: It was after a median 12 months of treatment, range 6 to 36, that response samples were taken.

Using immunoSEQ multiplex PCR, the repertoire was profiled, and TCRdb retains in-frame clones only, with some absent. The sample contains 30,000 to 40,000 clones, around 70% of which appear only once. Germline values: CDR1 LNHDA, CDR2 SQIVND (reference sequence). This CDR3 is 14 amino acids long. The V and J ends lost 1 base and 6 bases respectively, with 12 bases between them. This receptor was obtained from a human donor with chronic lymphocytic leukemia. Sequencing used PBMCs, obtained at disease progression, from a patient treated with ibrutinib. The rearrangement links TRBV19 to TRBJ2-5, with D unclear. CDR3 region: CASSIASGLKTQYF. The CDR3 DNA reads TGTGCCAGTAGTATAGCGTCCGGGTTAAAGACCCAGTACTTC.